A selection of T cell receptor beta chains follows, all from one sample in a study of cytomegalovirus exposure and HLA in healthy donors. Here immunoSEQ multiplex PCR was the method, and the copy in TCRdb shows in-frame clones only, minus some. This table holds approximately 99,000 clones, approximately 94% found once. Sequences were obtained from PBMCs. The receptors stem from a woman under 30 in good health and CMV-seronegative. Each CDR3 is given with its conserved first and last residue. The order of the fields is D gene, J gene, clone size, V gene, CDR3 protein, CDR3 DNA. The D gene is left open where the match is weak. Clone size appears in some rows only: once, few, many, or a class for an expanded clone.

d_gene: TRBD1; j_gene: TRBJ2-5; abundance: NA; v_gene: TRBV28; CDR3aa: CASSTNPGTGAQETQYF; CDR3nt: TGTGCCAGCAGTACAAACCCCGGGACAGGGGCTCAAGAGACCCAGTACTTC
d_gene: TRBD2; j_gene: TRBJ2-1; abundance: once; v_gene: TRBV18; CDR3aa: CASSPLGGGPPYNEQFF; CDR3nt: TGTGCCAGCTCACCACTCGGGGGGGGCCCCCCCTACAATGAGCAGTTCTTC
d_gene: NA; j_gene: TRBJ2-1; abundance: NA; v_gene: TRBV28; CDR3aa: CATLGQINEQFF; CDR3nt: TGTGCCACCCTTGGGCAGATCAATGAGCAGTTCTTC
d_gene: TRBD1; j_gene: TRBJ1-1; abundance: NA; v_gene: TRBV9; CDR3aa: CASTGTGTTEAFF; CDR3nt: TGTGCCAGCACCGGGACAGGGACCACTGAAGCTTTCTTT
d_gene: NA; j_gene: TRBJ1-1; abundance: NA; v_gene: TRBV2; CDR3aa: CASRYQGSRTEAFF; CDR3nt: TGTGCCAGCAGATATCAGGGATCTAGGACTGAAGCTTTCTTT
d_gene: TRBD1; j_gene: TRBJ2-7; abundance: NA; v_gene: TRBV14; CDR3aa: CASSRLTGGRGEQYF; CDR3nt: TGTGCCAGCAGCCGATTGACAGGGGGTAGAGGCGAGCAGTACTTC
d_gene: TRBD1; j_gene: TRBJ2-3; abundance: NA; v_gene: TRBV6-6; CDR3aa: CACAPGMGQGLKYF; CDR3nt: TGTGCCTGTGCCCCGGGTATGGGACAGGGGTTAAAGTATTTT
d_gene: TRBD1; j_gene: TRBJ2-4; abundance: NA; v_gene: TRBV30; CDR3aa: CAWSPRDRENIQYF; CDR3nt: TGTGCCTGGAGCCCCCGGGACAGAGAAAACATTCAGTACTTC
d_gene: TRBD2; j_gene: TRBJ2-7; abundance: NA; v_gene: TRBV9; CDR3aa: CASSVSGGAGEQYF; CDR3nt: TGTGCCAGCAGCGTGAGCGGGGGGGCCGGCGAGCAGTACTTC
d_gene: TRBD1; j_gene: TRBJ1-4; abundance: NA; v_gene: TRBV27; CDR3aa: CASSAGTGGEKLFF; CDR3nt: TGTGCCAGCAGCGCCGGGACAGGGGGTGAAAAACTGTTTTTT
d_gene: NA; j_gene: TRBJ2-7; abundance: NA; v_gene: TRBV5-4; CDR3aa: CASSLRASHGVFSYEQYF; CDR3nt: TGTGCCAGCAGCTTGCGTGCTAGTCACGGGGTATTCTCCTACGAGCAGTACTTC
d_gene: NA; j_gene: TRBJ2-7; abundance: once; v_gene: TRBV19; CDR3aa: CASSMSIGGYEQYF; CDR3nt: TGTGCCAGTAGTATGTCGATCGGGGGCTACGAGCAGTACTTC
d_gene: NA; j_gene: TRBJ2-7; abundance: once; v_gene: TRBV4-3; CDR3aa: CASSQDLRTSSREQYF; CDR3nt: TGCGCCAGCAGCCAAGATCTTCGGACATCGTCCCGCGAGCAGTACTTC
d_gene: NA; j_gene: TRBJ1-2; abundance: NA; v_gene: TRBV28; CDR3aa: CASRSNYGYTF; CDR3nt: TGTGCCAGCCGGAGTAACTATGGCTACACCTTC